The rows below give T cell receptor beta chains drawn from one sample of a study of cytomegalovirus exposure and HLA in healthy donors. Generated by immunoSEQ multiplex PCR, the TCRdb table keeps only in-frame clones and is missing some. The sample lists over 130,000 clones, around 84% occurring once. The sample taken for sequencing was PBMCs. These receptors were collected from a man aged 45 to 65 in good health and CMV-seronegative. The CDR3 runs from the conserved cysteine through the conserved F or W. The D gene is left open where the match is weak.

>.|TRBJ2-1|TRBV25-1
CASSEYQGGGGAYNEQFF
>.|TRBJ2-7|TRBV10-3
CASGDLGTPYEQYF
>.|TRBJ1-2|TRBV5-4
CASSLQGASYGYTF
>TRBD1|TRBJ2-7|TRBV9
CASSVQDRVLHEQYF
>.|TRBJ1-5|TRBV5-1
CASSPTVQNQPQHF
>TRBD1|TRBJ2-7|TRBV6-1
CASSEMGQGIYEQYF
>TRBD1|TRBJ2-7|TRBV6-5
CASSYSGTGGYEQYF
>TRBD2|TRBJ2-1|TRBV5-4
CASSLAGTSSLEQFF
>TRBD1|TRBJ1-3|TRBV6-6
CASSYGTAFLGNTIYF
>TRBD1|TRBJ2-7|TRBV2
CASSEVPGQGVYEQYF
>TRBD2|TRBJ2-1|TRBV5-1
CASSLRLAGNEQFF
>TRBD1|TRBJ1-5|TRBV6-6
CASSAGGNTQPQHF
>.|TRBJ2-2|TRBV25-1
CASSDSSLEGELFF
>.|TRBJ2-2|TRBV19
CASSIFFRKFGQKNTGELFF
>.|TRBJ1-1|TRBV7-9
CASTQGTEAFF
>TRBD2|TRBJ2-7|TRBV6-1
CASSEPPLAGGSYEQYF
>TRBD2|TRBJ2-1|TRBV10-1
CASSDGGRPGDEQFF
>.|TRBJ1-3|TRBV27
CASWTASSSGNTIYF
>.|TRBJ1-2|TRBV11-3
CASSLVTGSGYGYTF
>TRBD2|TRBJ2-1|TRBV9
CASSPSRNSGDNEQFF
>.|TRBJ1-5|TRBV10-2
CASSSQGASQPQHF
>.|TRBJ1-5|TRBV2
CASTEGGRSNQPQHF
>.|TRBJ1-5|TRBV7-2
CASSLYGNQPQHF
>.|TRBJ2-1|TRBV5-1
CASSLEPERYNEQFF
>.|TRBJ1-5|TRBV19
CASTLQLDQPQHF
>TRBD2|TRBJ2-5|TRBV19
CASSQLAGGKTQYF
>.|TRBJ1-2|TRBV19
CASSISRADGYTF
>TRBD2|.|TRBV2
CASTFGLGSSYEQYF
>TRBD1|TRBJ2-7|TRBV6-5
CASSYSGTGTYEQYF
>.|TRBJ2-7|TRBV7-9
CASSPRTVYEQYF
>.|TRBJ1-3|TRBV5-4
CASSLGGSGNTIYF
>TRBD1|TRBJ2-5|TRBV19
CASSLETGTGQETQYF
>.|TRBJ1-5|TRBV6-5
CASSVGGSNQPQHF
>TRBD2|TRBJ2-1|TRBV5-8
CASSLVLAGEQFF
>.|TRBJ1-6|TRBV19
CASSQLDRDNSPLHF
>TRBD1|TRBJ1-1|TRBV27
CASSLSSTGGGGNTEAFF
>TRBD2|TRBJ2-1|TRBV7-8
CASSQGLVSYNEQFF
>.|TRBJ1-2|TRBV5-8
CASSYRTYGYTF
>TRBD1|TRBJ2-7|TRBV15
CATSREDRGKNEQYF
>.|TRBJ2-1|TRBV2
CASRLRTVDNEQFF
>.|TRBJ1-1|TRBV29-1
CSVEFQGLDTEAFF
>.|TRBJ2-7|TRBV29-1
CSVETPWSSYEQYF
>TRBD2|TRBJ2-7|TRBV7-9
CASSLPAGVGNEQYF